Detailed here is one TCR beta chain. A junction end diverges from the germline sequence, so it may reflect a read error. These data come from a study of tumor-infiltrating lymphocytes in primary liver carcinoma. Total RNA and DNA came together from approximately 20-30 mg of bulk tissue without cell sorting. The CDR3 extends over 16 amino acids. Priming with a constant-region primer yielded TCR beta cDNA from approximately 500 ng total RNA. Sequencing libraries for TCR beta derived from three nested multiplex PCR rounds that used slightly modified ARM-PCR. It was with TRBV1-TRBV30 forward primers and a C-beta reverse primer that the first two PCR rounds were run, at roughly 10 cycles each. TCRdb re-analysed the multiplex PCR reads in MiXCR, keeping a single row per CDR3 protein. The data contain 100,000 to 150,000 distinct CDR3 sequences, 55% to 75% of them singletons.

This TCR was sampled from a woman aged 60-75 years with primary liver carcinoma and hepatitis B virus infection. Sequencing was carried out using liver tumor tissue from sampling region 3. Documented subset: tumor region T3, left-lateral pole. The J gene is TRBJ2-7, the V gene TRBV12-3 or TRBV12-4; D might be TRBD2 (6 bases). The CDR3 DNA is TGTGCCAGTAGTTTATTTCCCTCGGGAGCAAGGGCCGAGCAGTACTTC. This translates into CASSLFPSGARAEQYF.